Below are 26 T cell receptor beta chains sequenced from a single sample in a study of blood T cell repertoires in COVID-19. Method: immunoSEQ multiplex PCR; TCRdb's copy keeps in-frame clones and lacks some. The table lists 200,000 or so clones, 83% of them singletons. Sequenced: peripheral blood. Receptors originate from a woman between 35 and 50 years old with acute or convalescent COVID-19.

The chain employs TRBV19 and TRBJ1-4; 9 bases are shared with TRBD1. V shed 5 bases and J 4 bases; nucleotides not matched to a gene: 5. Germline V gene lookup returns CDR1 LNHDA and CDR2 SQIVND (reference sequence). The CDR3 is 15 residues long. CDR3 nucleotides: TGTGCCAGTAGTTCAAACAGGGGGCTTAATGAAAAACTGTTTTTT. Protein: CASSSNRGLNEKLFF.

The V call is TRBV5-5, the J call TRBJ1-1, with D possibly TRBD1 on 6 matching bases. Germline V gene sequence: CDR1 SGHKS, CDR2 YYEKEE (reference sequence). Trimming stripped 4 bases from V and 5 bases from J, with 15 bases between. The CDR3 covers 14 residues. This chain's CDR3 is CASSVSPGETEAFF. In DNA form, the CDR3 reads TGTGCCAGCAGCGTCTCGCCAGGGGAGACTGAAGCTTTCTTT.

The CDR3 bases are TGTGCCAGCAGCTTAGCGCGAGGGAATGGCTACACCTTC. This encodes CASSLARGNGYTF. V gene TRBV7-9 combines with J gene TRBJ1-2; no definite D call. Trimming removed 0 bases from V and 6 bases from J, with 8 bases in between. The CDR3 is made up of 13 amino acids. The germline gives CDR1 SEHNR, CDR2 FQNEAQ (reference sequence).

J is TRBJ2-3 and V is TRBV11-1; 12 bases are shared with TRBD2. The ends lost 4 bases at V and 2 bases at J; junction bases unmatched: 1. Per germline, CDR1 SGHAT and CDR2 FQDESV (reference sequence). This CDR3 spans 15 amino acids. CDR3 nucleotides: TGTGCCAGCAGCTGGACTAGCGGGGCCACAGATACGCAGTATTTT. Translating gives CASSWTSGATDTQYF.

The genes are TRBV9 and TRBJ2-7; tentatively, D is TRBD2 (6 bases). There are 13 residues in the CDR3. Trimming stripped 0 bases from V and 3 bases from J, with 7 bases between. CDR1 is SGDLS and CDR2 is YYNGEE in the germline V gene. Here the CDR3 reads CASSVGGDYEQYF. Written as DNA, the CDR3 is TGTGCCAGCAGCGTAGGCGGGGACTACGAGCAGTACTTC.

V usage is TRBV11-2 and J usage is TRBJ1-1; D ambiguous. The germline gives CDR1 SGHAT, CDR2 FQNNGV. The V end lost 0 bases, the J end lost 0 bases, and 5 bases lay between the germline ends. This CDR3 is built from 14 residues. The CDR3 spells CASSLDYLNTEAFF. The CDR3 DNA sequence: TGTGCCAGCAGCTTAGATTATCTGAACACTGAAGCTTTCTTT.

The gene calls are TRBV30 and TRBJ1-5; a weak D match, TRBD1 (5 bases). Per the germline V gene, CDR1 is GTSNPN and CDR2 is SVGIG (reference sequence). The V end was cut by 2 bases, the J end by 2 bases, with 10 bases between. The CDR3 has 14 residues. CDR3 residues: CAWSKGIGNQPQHF. Written as DNA, the CDR3 is TGTGCCTGGAGTAAGGGGATAGGCAATCAGCCCCAGCATTTT.

The CDR3 DNA reads as TGCACCATTGAGGGGACTAGCGGGAGTGGGAGCACAGATACGCAGTATTTT. It translates to CTIEGTSGSGSTDTQYF. J is TRBJ2-3 and V is TRBV29-1; 14 positions agree with TRBD2. This CDR3 is 17 amino acids long. The germline V gene has CDR1 SQVTM and CDR2 ANQGSEA.

The chain has TRBV7-9 and TRBJ2-1; perhaps TRBD2 as D (5 bases). The V end lost 5 bases, the J end lost 4 bases, and 12 bases lay between the germline ends. The length of the CDR3 is 14 residues. CDR1 and CDR2 from the germline V gene are SEHNR and FQNEAQ (reference sequence). CDR3 region: CASSPRGPYNEQFF. CDR3 bases: TGTGCCAGCAGCCCTCGGGGTCCTTACAATGAGCAGTTCTTC.

V gene TRBV7-9 combines with J gene TRBJ2-1, with 8 bases that match TRBD2. The ends lost 5 bases at V and 4 bases at J; junction bases unmatched: 7. This CDR3 has 15 amino acids. Germline CDR1 and CDR2: SEHNR and FQNEAQ (reference sequence). The CDR3 bases are TGTGCCAGCAGCGCAAGCGGGAGCGGATACAATGAGCAGTTCTTC. It encodes CASSASGSGYNEQFF.

This clone was seen a handful of times. The chain carries TRBV7-8 and TRBJ2-3; no clear D gene. Germline CDR1 and CDR2: SGHVS and FQNEAQ. V shed 5 bases and J shed 3 bases, with 6 bases lying between them. The CDR3 is 12 residues long. CDR3 DNA sequence: TGTGCCAGCAGCCCTCAGACAGATACGCAGTATTTT. Translated: CASSPQTDTQYF.

The chain combines TRBV3-1 (or the pseudogene TRBV3-2) with TRBJ1-6, with D uncertain. V dropped 1 base and J dropped 7 bases, with 5 bases sitting between them. This CDR3 spans 13 amino acids. Germline CDR1 reads LGHDT; CDR2 reads YNNKEL (reference sequence). In DNA, the CDR3 is TGTGCCAGCAGCCAAGGACTCAATTCACCCCTCCACTTT. Translated, it gives CASSQGLNSPLHF.

This clone was recorded once. The V call is TRBV10-3, the J call TRBJ2-2; 9 bases are a match to TRBD1. Germline V gives CDR1 ENHRY, CDR2 SYGVKD. Germline trimming cut 7 bases from V and 4 bases from J; bases unmatched to any gene: 7. This CDR3 region has 15 residues. The CDR3 reads CAINPGQGFTGELFF. In DNA, the CDR3 is TGTGCCATCAACCCGGGACAGGGCTTCACCGGGGAGCTGTTTTTT.

The count of this clone is one. J is TRBJ1-2 and V is TRBV9, with unresolved D. The germline V gene encodes CDR1 SGDLS and CDR2 YYNGEE. The CDR3 spans 13 residues. V lost 4 bases and J 1 base, leaving 8 bases between the germline ends. CDR3 DNA sequence: TGTGCCAGCAGCTCCGAGGGTAACTATGGCTACACCTTC. Residues: CASSSEGNYGYTF.

The CDR3 here is CASSLGPSGSDTQYF. The CDR3 DNA sequence: TGTGCCAGCAGTTTAGGGCCTAGCGGGAGTGATACGCAGTATTTT. The chain has TRBV28 and TRBJ2-3; 10 bases fit TRBD2. The CDR3 covers 15 residues. The junction had 5 bases not matched to a gene; V was cut back by 2 bases and J by 6 bases. CDR1 and CDR2 from the germline V gene are MDHEN and SYDVKM.

The chain is built from TRBV12-3 or TRBV12-4 and TRBJ2-7, with 7 bases aligning to TRBD2. This CDR3 has 13 amino acids. Trimming at V came to 2 bases and at J to 4 bases, leaving 2 bases not matched to a gene. The CDR3 coding sequence is TGTGCCAGCAGTTTAAGGGGAGGGTACGAGCAGTACTTC. Translated, it gives CASSLRGGYEQYF.

The rearrangement joins TRBV27 to TRBJ1-2; the D gene is possibly TRBD1 (6 bases). Trimming cost V 5 bases and J 0 bases, with 10 bases left between them. CDR1 and CDR2 from the germline V gene are MNHEY and SMNVEV (reference sequence). CDR3 length: 14 amino acids. CDR3 residues: CASSPDSSNYGYTF. The CDR3 nucleotides are TGTGCCAGCAGTCCGGACAGTTCTAACTATGGCTACACCTTC.

This clone was observed once. V gene TRBV28 combines with J gene TRBJ2-3; D possibly corresponds to TRBD2 (6 bases). V was clipped by 8 bases and J by 1 base, with 25 bases between them. Per the germline V gene, CDR1 is MDHEN and CDR2 is SYDVKM. This CDR3 comprises 18 residues. CDR3 residues: CASPVWGDLNFRTDTQYF. The CDR3 DNA follows: TGTGCCAGCCCCGTATGGGGGGATCTTAACTTCCGCACAGATACGCAGTATTTT.

The J gene is TRBJ2-3, the V gene TRBV7-2, with 10 bases identical to TRBD2. The CDR3 is made up of 18 amino acids. Looked up from germline, CDR1 is SGHTA and CDR2 is FQGNSA. V lost 2 bases to trimming and J lost 4 bases; unmatched junction nucleotides: 12. The CDR3 protein is CASSLTKRGGRLSDTQYF. The CDR3, as DNA: TGTGCCAGCAGCTTAACCAAGCGGGGGGGGCGACTATCAGATACGCAGTATTTT.

The CDR3 sequence is CATSGTGLAGAYNEQFF. The DNA of the CDR3 is TGTGCCACCAGTGGGACGGGACTAGCGGGAGCCTACAATGAGCAGTTCTTC. This rearrangement joins TRBV24-1 to TRBJ2-1, with 14 bases that match TRBD2. Germline V CDR1 and CDR2: KGHDR, SFDVKD. The trim removed 5 bases at V and 2 bases at J, leaving 4 bases unmatched. The CDR3 loop spans 17 amino acids.

This sequence joins TRBV30 and TRBJ1-2; 9 bases are shared with TRBD1. Germline CDR1 is GTSNPN and CDR2 is SVGIG (reference sequence). The length of the CDR3 is 14 residues. The V and J ends lost 4 bases and 5 bases, in that order; junction bases with no gene match: 8. The chain's CDR3 is CAWTGQGRRYGYTF. The CDR3 DNA follows: TGTGCCTGGACGGGACAGGGTCGACGGTATGGCTACACCTTC.

The V and J genes are TRBV7-6 and TRBJ2-7; possible D gene TRBD1, 6 bases. CDR3 size: 12 residues. Trimming left V 3 bases short and J 6 bases short, with 9 bases between. CDR1 SGHVS and CDR2 FNYEAQ come from the germline V gene. The CDR3 coding sequence is TGTGCCAGCAGCTTCGCGACAGGCGAGCAGTACTTC. Protein: CASSFATGEQYF.

The rearrangement uses TRBV7-2 and TRBJ2-2; possible D gene TRBD2, 6 bases. This CDR3 has 15 residues. V lost 2 bases, J lost 6 bases, and 13 bases lay in between. Germline CDR1 reads SGHTA; CDR2 reads FQGNSA. The CDR3 region is CASSLSGGAPGELFF. The CDR3 DNA sequence: TGTGCCAGCAGCTTATCGGGCGGGGCCCCCGGGGAGCTGTTTTTT.

This chain connects TRBV3-1 (or the pseudogene TRBV3-2) to TRBJ2-5; D gene unclear. Germline V gene sequence: CDR1 LGHDT, CDR2 YNNKEL (reference sequence). The CDR3 is 15 amino acids. V shed 0 bases and J shed 5 bases, with 13 bases lying between them. The CDR3 is CASSQDEAAWETQYF. The CDR3 DNA follows: TGTGCCAGCAGCCAAGATGAGGCAGCGTGGGAGACCCAGTACTTC.

This clone was recorded only once. The CDR3 loop is CASSPWEGFNQPQHF. CDR3 in DNA: TGTGCCAGCTCACCATGGGAGGGGTTCAATCAGCCCCAGCATTTT. This chain links TRBV18 with TRBJ1-5, with TRBD1 as a possible D gene (5 bases). The CDR3 is 15 amino acids. V was pared by 2 bases and J by 3 bases, with 11 bases between. CDR1 KGHSH and CDR2 LQKENI come from the germline V gene.

This clone was counted once. The rearrangement links TRBV10-1 to TRBJ1-5; D not certain. The V gene lost 7 bases and the J gene lost 6 bases, with 16 bases spanning the gap. This CDR3 region has 14 residues. Germline-derived CDR1 and CDR2 are WNHNN and SYGVQD (reference sequence). Written as DNA, the CDR3 is TGCGCCAGCACGCCCGGGGTGAGTAGTCAGCCCCAGCATTTT. Translation gives CASTPGVSSQPQHF.